The source of this T cell receptor beta chain is a study of memory CD8 T cells in hepatitis C reinfection. Study background: After reinfection, a couple of primary-infection resolvers became chronically infected. Peak reinfection sampling occurred 3 to 8 weeks after detected reinfection. A positive HCV RNA test after two negatives ≥60 days apart defined reinfection.

Noted time point: peak reinfection, 3 to 8 weeks after reinfection detection. No in vitro expansion preceded TCR sequencing of the sorted cells. Control naive CD8 T cells came from a couple of donors at all three reinfection time points. Data came from immunoSEQ multiplex PCR; TCRdb stores just in-frame clones and leaves some out. The table has some 40,000 clones, more than 75% seen once; the top ten hold more than 0.95%. This CDR3 has 14 residues. With 1 base removed from V and 1 base from J, the gap between germline ends came to 8 bases. In germline, CDR1 is MNHNS, CDR2 SASEGT. This chain connects TRBV6-1 to TRBJ2-7; TRBD1 is a possible D gene (6 bases). This clonotype was sampled from a man between 18 and 35 years old with hepatitis C virus infection. Sequenced: naive CD8+ T cells sorted from blood. CDR3 nucleotides: TGTGCCAGCAGTGAAGGGACAGTGTCCTACGAGCAGTACGTC. This codes for CASSEGTVSYEQYV.